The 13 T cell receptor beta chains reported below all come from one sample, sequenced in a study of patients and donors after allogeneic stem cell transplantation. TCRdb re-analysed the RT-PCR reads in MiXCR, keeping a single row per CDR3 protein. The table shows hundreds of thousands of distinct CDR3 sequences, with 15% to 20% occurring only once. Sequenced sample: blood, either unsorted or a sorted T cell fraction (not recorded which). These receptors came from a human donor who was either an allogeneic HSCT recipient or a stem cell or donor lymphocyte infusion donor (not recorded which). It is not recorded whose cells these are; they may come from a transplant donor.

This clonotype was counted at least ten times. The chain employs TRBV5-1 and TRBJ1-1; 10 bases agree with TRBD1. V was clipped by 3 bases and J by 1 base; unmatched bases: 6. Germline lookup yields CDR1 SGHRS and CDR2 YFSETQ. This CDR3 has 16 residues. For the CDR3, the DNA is TGCGCCAGCAGCTCGTATCGACAGGGGGCGAACACTGAAGCTTTCTTT. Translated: CASSSYRQGANTEAFF.

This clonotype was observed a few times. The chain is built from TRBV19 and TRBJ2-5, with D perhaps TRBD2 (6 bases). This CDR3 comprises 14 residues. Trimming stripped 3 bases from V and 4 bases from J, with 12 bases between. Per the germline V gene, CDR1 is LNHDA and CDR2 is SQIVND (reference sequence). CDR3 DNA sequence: TGTGCCAGTAGTATGCCCGGGAGAGCAGAGACCCAGTACTTC. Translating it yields CASSMPGRAETQYF.

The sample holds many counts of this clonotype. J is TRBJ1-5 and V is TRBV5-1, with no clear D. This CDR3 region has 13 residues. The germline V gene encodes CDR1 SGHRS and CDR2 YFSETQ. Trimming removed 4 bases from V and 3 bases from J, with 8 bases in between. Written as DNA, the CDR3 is TGCGCCAGCAGCCGACAACCCAATCAGCCCCAGCATTTT. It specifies CASSRQPNQPQHF.

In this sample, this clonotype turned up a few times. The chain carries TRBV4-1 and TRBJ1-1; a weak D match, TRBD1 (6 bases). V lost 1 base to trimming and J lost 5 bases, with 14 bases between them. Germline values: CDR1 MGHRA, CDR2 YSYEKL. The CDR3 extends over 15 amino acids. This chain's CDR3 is CASSQGQGLGTEAFF. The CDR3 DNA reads TGCGCCAGCAGCCAAGGGCAGGGGTTAGGGACTGAAGCTTTCTTT.

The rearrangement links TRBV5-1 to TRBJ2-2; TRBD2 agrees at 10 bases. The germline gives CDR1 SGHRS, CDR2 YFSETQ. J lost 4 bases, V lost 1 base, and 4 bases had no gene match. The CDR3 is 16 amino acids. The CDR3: CASSLNSGRSTGELFF. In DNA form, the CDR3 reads TGCGCCAGCAGCTTGAATAGCGGGAGGTCCACCGGGGAGCTGTTTTTT.

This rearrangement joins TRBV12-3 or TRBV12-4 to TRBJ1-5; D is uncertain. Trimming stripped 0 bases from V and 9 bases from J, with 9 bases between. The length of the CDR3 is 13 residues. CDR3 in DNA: TGTGCCAGCAGTTTAGCGCGTTACGGGCCCCAGCATTTT. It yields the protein CASSLARYGPQHF.

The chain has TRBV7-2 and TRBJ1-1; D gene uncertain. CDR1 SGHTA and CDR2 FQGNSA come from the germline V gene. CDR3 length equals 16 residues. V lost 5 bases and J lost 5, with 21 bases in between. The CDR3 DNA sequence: TGTGCCAGCAGCCCCCCAGGTCTTAGATGGGCGACTGAAGCTTTCTTT. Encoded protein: CASSPPGLRWATEAFF.

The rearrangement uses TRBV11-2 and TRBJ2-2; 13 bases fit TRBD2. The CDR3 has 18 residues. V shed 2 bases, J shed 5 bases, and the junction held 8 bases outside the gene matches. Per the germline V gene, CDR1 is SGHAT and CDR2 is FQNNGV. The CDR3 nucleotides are TGTGCCAGCAGCTTACGGACTAGCGGGAGACGGAGGACCGGGGAGCTGTTTTTT. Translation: CASSLRTSGRRRTGELFF.

The CDR3 DNA reads TGCAGTGCTAGCGACTACTTATACAATGAGCAGTTCTTC. Its translation: CSASDYLYNEQFF. The V call is TRBV20-1, the J call TRBJ2-1, with D possibly TRBD2 on 5 matching bases. Between the trimmed V and J ends, which lost 3 bases and 4 bases, there was a span of 10 bases. The CDR3 is made up of 13 amino acids. From germline, CDR1 is DFQATT and CDR2 SNEGSKA (reference sequence).

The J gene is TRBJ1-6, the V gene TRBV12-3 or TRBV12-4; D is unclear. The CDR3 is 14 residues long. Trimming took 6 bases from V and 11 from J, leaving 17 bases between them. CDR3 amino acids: CASSRRVDRTPLHF. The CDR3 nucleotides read TGTGCCAGCAGCCGCCGGGTCGATAGGACACCCCTCCACTTT.

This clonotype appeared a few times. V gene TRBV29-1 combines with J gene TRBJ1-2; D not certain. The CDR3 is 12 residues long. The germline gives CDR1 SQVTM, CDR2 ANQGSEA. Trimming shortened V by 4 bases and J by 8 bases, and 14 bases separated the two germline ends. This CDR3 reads CSVAVLLVGYTF. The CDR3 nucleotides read TGCAGCGTTGCAGTCCTACTGGTGGGCTACACCTTC.

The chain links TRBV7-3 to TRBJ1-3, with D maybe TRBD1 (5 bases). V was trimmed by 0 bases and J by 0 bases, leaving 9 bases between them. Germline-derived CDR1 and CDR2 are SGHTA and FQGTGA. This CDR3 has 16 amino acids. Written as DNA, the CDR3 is TGTGCCAGCAGCTTAACGGGGCCCAGCTCTGGAAACACCATATATTTT. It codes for CASSLTGPSSGNTIYF.

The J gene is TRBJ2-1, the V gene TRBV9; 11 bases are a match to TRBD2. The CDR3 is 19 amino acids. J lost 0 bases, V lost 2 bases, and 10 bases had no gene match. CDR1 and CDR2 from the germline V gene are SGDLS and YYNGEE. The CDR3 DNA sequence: TGTGCCAGCAGCGTTTCCGGGACTAGCGGTTCCAGCTCCTACAATGAGCAGTTCTTC. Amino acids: CASSVSGTSGSSSYNEQFF.